This passage covers 17 T cell receptor beta chains from one sample sequenced in a study of a mutant IDH1 vaccine in newly diagnosed glioma (dated by TCRdb to the early 2020s). The protocol used for the library was the immunoSEQ multiplex PCR assay. TCRdb's version of the immuneACCESS table is confined to in-frame rearrangements and falls short of the full clone set. An unresolved V gene accounts for under half of the shortfall where checked; the remainder is of unknown origin. This sample is represented by over 55,000 clones; around 80% of them were singletons. Together, the top ten hold approximately 4.5% of the sample. Interpreted using the paper, the time point label stands for: baseline, week 1 (first vaccination visit). This specimen's treatment or condition label, per the study, means: pre-vaccination baseline after standard-of-care therapy. The sequenced sample was peripheral blood mononuclear cells (PBMCs), obtained from a glioma patient treated with radiotherapy, temozolomide or both. The receptors come from a woman younger than 30 with glioma. Some clones in this sample may be carry-over from other donors' samples.

This clone was recorded once. The chain links TRBV29-1 to TRBJ1-2; the match to TRBD1 covers 8 bases. Trimming at V came to 6 bases and at J to 4 bases, leaving 10 bases not matched to a gene. The germline V gene has CDR1 SQVTM and CDR2 ANQGSEA. This CDR3 has 14 amino acids. CDR3 residues: CSVEDRDGFYGYTF. The CDR3 nucleotides read TGCAGCGTAGAGGACAGGGACGGCTTCTATGGCTACACCTTC.

The chain employs TRBV13 and TRBJ2-7; 10 bases are a match to TRBD1. The germline V gene encodes CDR1 PRHDT and CDR2 FYEKMQ (reference sequence). J lost 1 base, V lost 4 bases, and 7 bases had no gene match. The CDR3 contains 16 residues. The CDR3 DNA reads TGTGCCAGCAGCTCCCTAGGACAGGGGGGATCCTACGAGCAGTACTTC. This gives the protein CASSSLGQGGSYEQYF.

J is TRBJ2-7 and V is TRBV27; possible D gene TRBD1, 6 bases. V was cut by 5 bases and J by 3 bases, with 23 bases left in between. There are 17 residues in the CDR3. Germline CDR1 MNHEY, CDR2 SMNVEV (reference sequence). The CDR3: CASSVTPNRAGYYEQYF. The CDR3, as DNA: TGTGCCAGCAGTGTAACCCCCAACAGGGCGGGCTACTACGAGCAGTACTTC.

The chain joins TRBV5-1 to TRBJ2-2; no firm D call. The germline V and J ends were trimmed by 1 base and 3 bases, with 7 bases remaining between them. In germline, CDR1 is SGHRS, CDR2 YFSETQ. There are 14 residues in the CDR3. CDR3 region: CASSLHSYTGELFF. CDR3 DNA: TGCGCCAGCAGCTTGCACAGTTACACCGGGGAGCTGTTTTTT. Full variable domain (missing parts from reference TRBV5-1 and TRBJ2-2): KAGVTQTPRYLIKTRGQQVTLSCSPISGHRSVSWYQQTPGQGLQFLFEYFSETQRNKGNFPGRFSGRQFSNSRSEMNVSTLELGDSALYLCASSLHSYTGELFFGEGSRLTVL.

This clone was seen a handful of times. The chain is built from TRBV5-1 and TRBJ1-1, with 8 bases fitting TRBD1. J lost 6 bases, V lost 4 bases, and 14 bases had no gene match. Germline CDR1 SGHRS, CDR2 YFSETQ. The CDR3 runs 16 residues. CDR3 bases: TGCGCCAGCAGCCCCAGGACAGGGTTGGAGGACGCTGAAGCTTTCTTT. As protein: CASSPRTGLEDAEAFF.

This chain uses TRBV5-4 with TRBJ1-3; weak D call: TRBD1 (5 bases). This CDR3 comprises 16 residues. The germline CDR1 and CDR2 sequences are SGHNT and YYREEE (reference sequence). Deletions cut 3 bases from V and 3 bases from J, with 16 bases between. The CDR3 coding sequence is TGTGCCAGCAGCTCCCCGGAGACAGTTGATGGAAACACCATATATTTT. The encoded protein is CASSSPETVDGNTIYF.

This sequence joins TRBV27 and TRBJ2-7, with TRBD1 matching 8 bases. This CDR3 has 13 amino acids. CDR1 is MNHEY, CDR2 SMNVEV, per germline (reference sequence). Trimming at V came to 2 bases and at J to 12 bases, leaving 9 bases not matched to a gene. The CDR3 here is CASSLEDRALVYF. As DNA, the CDR3 is TGTGCCAGCAGTTTAGAGGACAGGGCGCTGGTGTACTTC.

The V and J genes are TRBV10-2 and TRBJ2-7; D ambiguous. V lost 2 bases and J lost 7, with 6 bases in between. The CDR3 consists of 11 residues. From germline, CDR1 is WSHSY and CDR2 SAAADI. CDR3 sequence reads: CASSEGSEQYF. The DNA of the CDR3 is TGCGCCAGCAGTGAGGGGTCGGAGCAGTACTTC.

As DNA, the CDR3 is TGTGCCAGCATGCGGGCGGGGGGAACCACAGATACGCAGTATTTT. Protein sequence: CASMRAGGTTDTQYF. This chain connects TRBV2 to TRBJ2-3; 8 positions agree with TRBD2. The CDR3 loop spans 15 amino acids. Germline V lookup: CDR1 SNHLY, CDR2 FYNNEI. V lost 7 bases to trimming and J lost 2 bases; unmatched junction nucleotides: 8.

This chain joins TRBV2 and TRBJ2-1, with D possibly matching TRBD1 (7 bases). The CDR3 runs 11 residues. The germline V gene has CDR1 SNHLY and CDR2 FYNNEI. Deletions cut 8 bases from V and 7 bases from J, with 9 bases between. CDR3 DNA: TGTGCCAGCGCAGGGGGGAATGAGCAGTTCTTC. Its translation: CASAGGNEQFF. Based on the CDR3 plus reference TRBV2 and TRBJ2-1, the full variable domain is EPEVTQTPSHQVTQMGQEVILRCVPISNHLYFYWYRQILGQKVEFLVSFYNNEISEKSEIFDDQFSVERPDGSNFTLKIRSTKLEDSAMYFCASAGGNEQFFGPGTRLTVL.

The rearrangement uses TRBV27 and TRBJ2-3; 9 nucleotides agree with TRBD2. The CDR3 contains 17 residues. Germline CDR1 MNHEY, CDR2 SMNVEV (reference sequence). Trimming cost V 3 bases and J 0 bases; bases outside gene matches: 7. The CDR3 DNA follows: TGTGCCAGCAGTTTTCGGCTAGCGGGGCCTAGCACAGATACGCAGTATTTT. Translating gives CASSFRLAGPSTDTQYF.

The genes are TRBV5-6 and TRBJ1-2; 8 bases fit TRBD1. Germline V gene sequence: CDR1 SGHDT, CDR2 YYEEEE. This CDR3 is 14 amino acids long. Trimming at V came to 2 bases and at J to 0 bases, leaving 0 bases not matched to a gene. The CDR3: CASSLQGANYGYTF. The CDR3 bases are TGTGCCAGCAGCTTACAGGGGGCTAACTATGGCTACACCTTC.

The rearrangement links TRBV27 to TRBJ1-1; no clear D gene. The CDR3 covers 11 residues. Trimming took 5 bases from V and 1 from J, leaving 2 bases between them. Germline CDR1 and CDR2: MNHEY and SMNVEV (reference sequence). CDR3 loop: CASSRNTEAFF. CDR3 coding DNA: TGTGCCAGCAGTAGGAACACTGAAGCTTTCTTT.

J is TRBJ1-5 and V is TRBV19; D gene unclear. V was trimmed by 7 bases and J by 4 bases, leaving 17 bases between them. The CDR3 length is 15 residues. Germline CDR1 and CDR2: LNHDA and SQIVND (reference sequence). CDR3 sequence reads: CASTQDVNGNQPQHF. The CDR3 region has the DNA TGTGCCAGTACCCAGGACGTTAATGGTAATCAGCCCCAGCATTTT.

V is TRBV6-5 and J is TRBJ2-5; 13 bases agree with TRBD2. The CDR3 runs to 14 residues. V trimming: 6 bases; J trimming: 5 bases; junction bases outside the gene matches: 3. Germline CDR1 is MNHEY and CDR2 is SVGAGI. The CDR3 sequence: CASSGLAGVETQYF. CDR3 bases: TGTGCCAGCAGCGGACTAGCGGGAGTGGAGACCCAGTACTTC.

The chain has TRBV25-1 and TRBJ2-7; D ambiguous. The CDR3 extends over 12 amino acids. CDR1 and CDR2 (germline): MGHDK, SYGVNS. The V end was cut by 4 bases, the J end by 3 bases, with 7 bases between. CDR3 in DNA: TGTGCCAGCAGTGCGGGCTACTACGAGCAGTACTTC. Translation gives CASSAGYYEQYF.

The rearrangement uses TRBV2 and TRBJ1-2, with 9 bases lining up with TRBD1. Germline V gene sequence: CDR1 SNHLY, CDR2 FYNNEI. Unmatched junction bases numbered 3, after V lost 5 bases and J lost 2 bases. CDR3 size: 14 residues. The CDR3 DNA follows: TGTGCCAGCAGTCAGGACAGGGGCAACTATGGCTACACCTTC. Protein sequence: CASSQDRGNYGYTF.